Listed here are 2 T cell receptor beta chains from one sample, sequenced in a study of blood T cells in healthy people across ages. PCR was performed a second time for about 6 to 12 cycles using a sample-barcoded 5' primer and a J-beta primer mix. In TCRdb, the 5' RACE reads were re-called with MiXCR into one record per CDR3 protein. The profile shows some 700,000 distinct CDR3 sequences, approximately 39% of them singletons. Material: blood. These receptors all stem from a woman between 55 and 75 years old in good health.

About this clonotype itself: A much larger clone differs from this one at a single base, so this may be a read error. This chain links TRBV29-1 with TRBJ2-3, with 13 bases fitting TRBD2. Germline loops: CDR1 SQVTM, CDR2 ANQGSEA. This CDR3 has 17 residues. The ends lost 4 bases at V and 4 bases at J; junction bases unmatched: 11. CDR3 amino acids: CSVVGTAGTSGADTQYF. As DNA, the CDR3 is TGCAGCGTTGTGGGGACAGCCGGGACTAGCGGGGCAGATACGCAGTATTTT.

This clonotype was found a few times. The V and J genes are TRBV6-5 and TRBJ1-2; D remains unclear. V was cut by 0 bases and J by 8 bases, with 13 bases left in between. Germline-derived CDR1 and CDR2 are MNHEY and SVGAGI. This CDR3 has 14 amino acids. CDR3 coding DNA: TGTGCCAGCAGTTACTCTGGCGGGGATCGGGGCTACACCTTC. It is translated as CASSYSGGDRGYTF.